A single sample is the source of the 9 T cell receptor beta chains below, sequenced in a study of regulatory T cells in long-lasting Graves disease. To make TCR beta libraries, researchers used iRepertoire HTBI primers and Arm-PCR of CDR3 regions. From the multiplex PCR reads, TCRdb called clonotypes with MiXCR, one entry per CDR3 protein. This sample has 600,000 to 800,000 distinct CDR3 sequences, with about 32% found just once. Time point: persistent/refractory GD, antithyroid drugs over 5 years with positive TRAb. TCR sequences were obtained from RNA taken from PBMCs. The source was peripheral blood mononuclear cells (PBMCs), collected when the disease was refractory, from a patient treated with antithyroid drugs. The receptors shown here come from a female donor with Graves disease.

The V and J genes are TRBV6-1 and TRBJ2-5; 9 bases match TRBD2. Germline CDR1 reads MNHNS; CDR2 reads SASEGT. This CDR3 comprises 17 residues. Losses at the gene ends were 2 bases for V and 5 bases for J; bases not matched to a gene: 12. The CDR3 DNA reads TGTGCCAGCAGTGAACCGTACGGCGGGAGGGCCCGGGAGACCCAGTACTTC. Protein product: CASSEPYGGRARETQYF.

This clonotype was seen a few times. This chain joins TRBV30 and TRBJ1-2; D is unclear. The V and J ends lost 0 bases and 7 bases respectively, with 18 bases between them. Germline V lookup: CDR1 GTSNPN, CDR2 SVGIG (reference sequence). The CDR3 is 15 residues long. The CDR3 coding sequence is TGTGCCTGGAGTGTACGTAATCGGGGATCGGGTGGCTACACCTTC. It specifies CAWSVRNRGSGGYTF.

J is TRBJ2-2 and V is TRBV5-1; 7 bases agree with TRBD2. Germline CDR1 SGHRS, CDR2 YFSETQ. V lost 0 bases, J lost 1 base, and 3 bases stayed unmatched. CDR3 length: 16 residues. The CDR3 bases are TGCGCCAGCAGCTTGGATCCTAGCGGGAACACCGGGGAGCTGTTTTTT. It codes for CASSLDPSGNTGELFF.

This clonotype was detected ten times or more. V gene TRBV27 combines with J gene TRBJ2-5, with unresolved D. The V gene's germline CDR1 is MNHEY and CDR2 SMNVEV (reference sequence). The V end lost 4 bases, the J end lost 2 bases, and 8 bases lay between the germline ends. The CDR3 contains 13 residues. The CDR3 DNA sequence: TGTGCCAGCAGTTGGGCAGCACAAGAGACCCAGTACTTC. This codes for CASSWAAQETQYF.

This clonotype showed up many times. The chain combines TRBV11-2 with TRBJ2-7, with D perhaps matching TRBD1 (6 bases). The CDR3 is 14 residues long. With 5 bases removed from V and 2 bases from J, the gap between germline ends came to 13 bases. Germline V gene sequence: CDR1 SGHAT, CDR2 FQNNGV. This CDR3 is CASSPDSFPYEQYF. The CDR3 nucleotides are TGTGCCAGCAGCCCGGACAGCTTTCCCTACGAGCAGTACTTC.

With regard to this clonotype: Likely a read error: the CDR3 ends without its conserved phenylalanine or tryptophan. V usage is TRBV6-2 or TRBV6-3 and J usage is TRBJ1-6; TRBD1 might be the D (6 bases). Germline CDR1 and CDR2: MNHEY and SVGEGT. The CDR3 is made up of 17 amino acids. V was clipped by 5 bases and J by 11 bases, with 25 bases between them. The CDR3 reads CASSESVGGRGSPPLHL. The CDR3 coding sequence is TGTGCCAGCAGTGAATCGGTGGGTGGCAGGGGAAGTCCACCCCTCCACCTT.

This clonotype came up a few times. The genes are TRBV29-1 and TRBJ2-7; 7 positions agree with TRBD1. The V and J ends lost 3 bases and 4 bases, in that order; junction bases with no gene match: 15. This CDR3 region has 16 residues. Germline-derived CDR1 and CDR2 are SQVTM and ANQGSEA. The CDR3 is CSVESLGAGGTYEQYF. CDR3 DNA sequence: TGCAGCGTTGAGAGCCTTGGGGCAGGGGGTACGTACGAGCAGTACTTC.

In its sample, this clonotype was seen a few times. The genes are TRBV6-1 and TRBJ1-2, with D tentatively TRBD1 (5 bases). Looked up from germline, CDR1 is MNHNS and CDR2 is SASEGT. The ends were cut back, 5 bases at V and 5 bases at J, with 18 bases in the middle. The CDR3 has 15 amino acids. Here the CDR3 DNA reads TGTGCCAGCAGTCCTGACCCGGGCGGGGGGTATGGCTACACCTTC. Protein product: CASSPDPGGGYGYTF.

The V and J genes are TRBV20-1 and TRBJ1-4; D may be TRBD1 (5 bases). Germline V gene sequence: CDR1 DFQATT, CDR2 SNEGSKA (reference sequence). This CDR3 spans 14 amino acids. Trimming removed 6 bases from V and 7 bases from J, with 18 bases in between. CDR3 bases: TGCAGTGCGCCACAGGCGATGTCTTTTGAAAAACTGTTTTTT. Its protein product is CSAPQAMSFEKLFF.